The T cell receptor beta chain described here comes from a study of blood T cell repertoires in COVID-19 (dated by TCRdb to about 2020). Regarding the study in general: Samples from collaborators originated in the United States, Italy and Spain and spanned both the acute and convalescent phases of COVID-19. The material from the prospective study consisted of cDNA or gDNA derived from T cells, B-cell-depleted T cells, or PBMCs. Subjects who had been exposed to COVID-19, were actively infected with it, or had recovered from it provided the deeply sampled blood TCRbeta repertoires that made up the dataset. The repertoires were made available in a free public database intended to serve as a resource for research on the immune response to SARS-CoV-2. Samples came from the ongoing ImmuneRACE study (first 160 participants) plus 1,254 subjects from 6 global collaborators. Sample metadata almost always included a de-identified subject ID, COVID-19 status, age in years and sex. Where available, HLA class I and class II types were taken from metadata supplied by the sample provider and were not determined by assay-based typing.

With regard to this clone: The target of this receptor is not known. Base qualities are missing; no much larger clone stands one base away.

TCRbeta CDR3 regions were amplified from genomic DNA using the immunoSEQ Assay, a bias-controlled multiplex PCR. The authors processed their data as follows. The number of nucleated cells in each sample was estimated by amplification of reference gene primers within the assay. To quantify the absolute abundance of each unique TCRbeta CDR3 rearrangement, sequence reads were collapsed and filtered. For each sample, productive Simpson clonality was calculated as the square root of Simpson's diversity index across productive rearrangements. As stored in TCRdb, this immuneACCESS dataset retains in-frame rearrangements with V and J assigned. A fraction of the clones does not appear; measured against another copy, unresolved V genes explain less than half of the discrepancy, and the remainder lacks a known reason. That table gives V, J and clone size, and the DNA gave D and trimming. This sample comprises approximately 50,000 clones, roughly 78% of them detected only once. Clones ranked in the top ten supply 25% of the sample.

The research as a whole found: How much clinical and demographic metadata was included differed by source and by participant, and the metadata was provided uncurated.

Collaborating institutions collected whole blood in K2EDTA tubes following their own protocols. For TCRbeta analysis, collaborator samples were shipped as frozen whole blood, as isolated PBMCs, or as DNA extracted from either sample type. Via the germline V gene, CDR1 is SGHRS and CDR2 YFSETQ. From cysteine to phenylalanine, the CDR3 is 15 amino acids long. Only CDR3 DNA remains: 45 bases, in frame from the first base. The junction carries 19 bases between V and J, which are trimmed by 5 bases and 5 bases respectively. The sample comprised peripheral blood. This TCR was sampled from a man aged 70-80 years with acute or convalescent COVID-19. The sequence is built from TRBV5-1 and TRBJ2-5; TRBD1 might be the D gene, on 5 matching bases. The DNA reads as follows: TGCGCCAGCAGATCCCCAGGGTCCCCCCACGAGACCCAGTACTTC. Its protein reads: CASRSPGSPHETQYF.